The rows below give T cell receptor beta chains drawn from one sample of a study of T-cell reconstitution after alpha-beta-depleted transplantation in children. TCRdb re-called the PCR reads with MiXCR, one entry per CDR3 protein. The data contain 250,000 to 300,000 distinct CDR3 sequences, more than 9% of them singletons. Specimen: PBMCs from the stem cell graft donor, collected from the stem cell graft. These TCRs come from a human donor who donated a stem cell graft to a child with SCID. CDR3s include the opening cysteine and the closing phenylalanine or tryptophan.

>TRBJ2-1|TRBV2
CACSLPSTLTGGAMLDEQFF
>TRBJ2-2|TRBV2
CASSEWTGTGELFF
>TRBJ2-1|TRBV5-6
CASSLVAGVGHEQFF
>TRBJ2-1|TRBV3-1
CASSPPSGGAYEQFF
>TRBJ2-2|TRBV3-1
CASSQHPTGSGELFF
>TRBJ2-5|TRBV9
CASSAHLDLETQYF
>TRBJ1-2|TRBV29-1
CSVRTAIYGYTF
>TRBJ2-3|TRBV24-1
CATSAGQETDTQYF
>TRBJ2-2|TRBV7-3
CASSLPTAGAPGGGELFF
>TRBJ1-1|TRBV6-1
CASPGHPNTEAFF
>TRBJ1-5|TRBV3-1
CASSQRQGVNQPQHF
>TRBJ2-7|TRBV12-3/TRBV12-4
CASSLGTSGYEQYF
>TRBJ2-5|TRBV10-3
CAISESGLAGKDTQYF
>TRBJ2-7|TRBV10-2
CASAQGTRVHEQYF
>TRBJ2-3|TRBV9
CASSVGPGQDSTDTQYF
>TRBJ1-5|TRBV6-1
CASSEADRGLQPQHF
>TRBJ2-7|TRBV6-6
CASSYEMPGEQYF
>TRBJ2-7|TRBV4-2
CASSQDGTGLDYEQYF
>TRBJ2-1|TRBV29-1
CSVDATAREQFF
>TRBJ2-1|TRBV15
CATSRDQTSGKDNEQFF
>TRBJ2-1|TRBV2
CASSELGGLGNEQFF
>TRBJ2-7|TRBV20-1
CSAKSGTDIYEQYF
>TRBJ2-7|TRBV7-2
CASSPGWTEQYF